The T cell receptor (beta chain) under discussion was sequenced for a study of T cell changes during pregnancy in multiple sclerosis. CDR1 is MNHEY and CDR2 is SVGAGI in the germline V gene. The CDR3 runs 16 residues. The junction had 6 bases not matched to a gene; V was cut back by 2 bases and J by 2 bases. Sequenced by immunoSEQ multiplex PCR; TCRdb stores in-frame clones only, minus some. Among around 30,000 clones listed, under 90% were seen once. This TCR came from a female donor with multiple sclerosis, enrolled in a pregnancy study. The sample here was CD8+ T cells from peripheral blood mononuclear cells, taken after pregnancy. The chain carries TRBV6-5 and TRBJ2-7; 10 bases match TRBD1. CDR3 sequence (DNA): TGTGCCAGCAGTTACACATGGACAGGGGGTCCCTACGAGCAGTACTTC. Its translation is CASSYTWTGGPYEQYF.